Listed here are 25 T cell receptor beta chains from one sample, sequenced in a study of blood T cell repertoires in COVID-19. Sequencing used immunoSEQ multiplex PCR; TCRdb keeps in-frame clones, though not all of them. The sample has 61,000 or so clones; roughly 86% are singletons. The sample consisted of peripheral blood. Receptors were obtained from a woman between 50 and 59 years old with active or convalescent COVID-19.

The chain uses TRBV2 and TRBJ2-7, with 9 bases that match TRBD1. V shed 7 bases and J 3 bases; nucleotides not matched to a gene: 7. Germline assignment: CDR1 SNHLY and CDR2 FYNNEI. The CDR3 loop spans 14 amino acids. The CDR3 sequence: CASNGVDRGYEQYF. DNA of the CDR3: TGTGCCAGCAACGGGGTGGACAGGGGCTACGAGCAGTACTTC.

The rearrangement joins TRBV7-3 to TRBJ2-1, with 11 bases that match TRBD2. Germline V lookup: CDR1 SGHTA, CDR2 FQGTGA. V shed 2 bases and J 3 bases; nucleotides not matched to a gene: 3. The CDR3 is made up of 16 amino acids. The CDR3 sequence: CASSLLGTSGYNEQFF. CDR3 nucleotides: TGTGCCAGCAGCTTACTTGGGACTAGCGGCTACAATGAGCAGTTCTTC.

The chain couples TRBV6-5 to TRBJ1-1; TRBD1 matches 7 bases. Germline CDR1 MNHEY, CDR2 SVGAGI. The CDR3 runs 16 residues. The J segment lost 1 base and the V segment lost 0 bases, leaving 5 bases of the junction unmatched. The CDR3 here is CASSYSLGTANTEAFF. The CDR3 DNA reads TGTGCCAGCAGTTACTCATTGGGGACAGCGAACACTGAAGCTTTCTTT.

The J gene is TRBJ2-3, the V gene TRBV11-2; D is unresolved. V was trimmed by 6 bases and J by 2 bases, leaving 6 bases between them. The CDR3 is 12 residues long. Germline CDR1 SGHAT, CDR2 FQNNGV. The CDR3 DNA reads TGTGCCAGCAGTGAGAACACAGATACGCAGTATTTT. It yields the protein CASSENTDTQYF. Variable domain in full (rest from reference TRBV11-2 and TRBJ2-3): EAGVAQSPRYKIIEKRQSVAFWCNPISGHATLYWYQQILGQGPKLLIQFQNNGVVDDSQLPKDRFSAERLKGVDSTLKIQPAKLEDSAVYLCASSENTDTQYFGPGTRLTVL.

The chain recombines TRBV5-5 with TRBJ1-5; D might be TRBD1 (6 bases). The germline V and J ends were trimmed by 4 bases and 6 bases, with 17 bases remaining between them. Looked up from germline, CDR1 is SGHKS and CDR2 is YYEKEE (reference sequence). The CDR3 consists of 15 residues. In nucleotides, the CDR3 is TGTGCCAGCAGCGCCTTAGGGGGAGGGACTCAGCCCCAGCATTTT. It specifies CASSALGGGTQPQHF.

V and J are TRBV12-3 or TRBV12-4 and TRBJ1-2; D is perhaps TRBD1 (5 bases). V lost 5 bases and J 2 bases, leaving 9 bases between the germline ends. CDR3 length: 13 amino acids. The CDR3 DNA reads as TGTGCCAGCAGTGGGACTCTCAACTATGGCTACACCTTC. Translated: CASSGTLNYGYTF.

CDR3 DNA: TGTGCCAGCAGCTTAGGGTGGGGGGGTCAGCCCCAGCATTTT. It yields the protein CASSLGWGGQPQHF. The rearrangement uses TRBV7-8 and TRBJ1-5, with TRBD1 as a possible D gene (5 bases). Per the germline V gene, CDR1 is SGHVS and CDR2 is FQNEAQ. The CDR3 runs 14 residues. V gave up 1 base and J gave up 6 bases, with 10 bases separating them. Full variable domain (missing parts from reference TRBV7-8 and TRBJ1-5): GAGVSQSPRYKVAKRGQDVALRCDPISGHVSLFWYQQALGQGPEFLTYFQNEAQLDKSGLPSDRFFAERPEGSVSTLKIQRTQQEDSAVYLCASSLGWGGQPQHFGDGTRLSIL.

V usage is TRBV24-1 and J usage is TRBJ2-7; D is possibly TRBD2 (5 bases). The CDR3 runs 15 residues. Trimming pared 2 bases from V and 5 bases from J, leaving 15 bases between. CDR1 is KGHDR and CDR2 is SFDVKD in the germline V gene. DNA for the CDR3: TGTGCCACCAGTGATTCCCGTCGGGGTCGTGACGAGCAGTACTTC. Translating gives CATSDSRRGRDEQYF.

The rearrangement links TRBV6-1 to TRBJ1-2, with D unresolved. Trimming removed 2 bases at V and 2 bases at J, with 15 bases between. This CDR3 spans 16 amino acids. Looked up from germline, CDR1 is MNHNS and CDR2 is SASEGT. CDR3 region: CASSEFGGSLNYGYTF. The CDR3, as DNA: TGTGCCAGCAGTGAATTTGGCGGCAGTCTCAACTATGGCTACACCTTC.

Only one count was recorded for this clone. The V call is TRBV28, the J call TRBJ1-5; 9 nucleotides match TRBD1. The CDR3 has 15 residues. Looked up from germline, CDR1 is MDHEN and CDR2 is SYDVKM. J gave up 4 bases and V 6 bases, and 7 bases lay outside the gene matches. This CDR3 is CASSPPGQGNQPQHF. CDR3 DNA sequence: TGTGCCAGCAGCCCACCGGGACAGGGAAATCAGCCCCAGCATTTT.

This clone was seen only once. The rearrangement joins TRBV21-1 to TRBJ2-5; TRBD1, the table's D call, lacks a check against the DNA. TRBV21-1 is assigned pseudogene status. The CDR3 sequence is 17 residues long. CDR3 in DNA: TGTGCCAGCAGCAAACGGCAGGGACACGGCCATCAAGAGACCCAGTACTTC. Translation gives CASSKRQGHGHQETQYF.

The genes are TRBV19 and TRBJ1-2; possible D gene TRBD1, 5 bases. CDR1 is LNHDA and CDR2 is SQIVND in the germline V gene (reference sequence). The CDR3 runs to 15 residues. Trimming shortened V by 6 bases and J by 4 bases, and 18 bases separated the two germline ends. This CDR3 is CASRGWGRTIYGYTF. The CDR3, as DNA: TGTGCCAGTAGAGGGTGGGGCCGAACCATCTATGGCTACACCTTC.

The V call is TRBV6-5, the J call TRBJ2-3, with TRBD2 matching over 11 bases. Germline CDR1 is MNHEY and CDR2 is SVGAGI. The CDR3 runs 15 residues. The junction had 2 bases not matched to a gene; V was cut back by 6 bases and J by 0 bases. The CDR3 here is CASRRLAGSTDTQYF. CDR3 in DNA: TGTGCCAGCAGGCGACTAGCGGGGAGCACAGATACGCAGTATTTT.

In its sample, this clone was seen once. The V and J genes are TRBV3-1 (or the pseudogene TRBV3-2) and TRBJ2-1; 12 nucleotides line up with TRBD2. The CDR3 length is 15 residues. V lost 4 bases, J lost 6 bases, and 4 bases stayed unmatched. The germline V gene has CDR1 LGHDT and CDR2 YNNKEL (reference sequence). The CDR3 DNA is TGTGCCAGCAGCCTACTAGCGGGAGGCGTCAATGAGCAGTTCTTC. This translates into CASSLLAGGVNEQFF.

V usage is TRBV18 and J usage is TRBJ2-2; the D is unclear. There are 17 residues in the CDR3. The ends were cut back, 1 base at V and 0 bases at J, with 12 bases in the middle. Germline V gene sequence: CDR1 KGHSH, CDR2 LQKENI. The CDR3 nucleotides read TGTGCCAGCTCACCACAGGTTGGGCGCTCGAACACCGGGGAGCTGTTTTTT. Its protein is CASSPQVGRSNTGELFF.

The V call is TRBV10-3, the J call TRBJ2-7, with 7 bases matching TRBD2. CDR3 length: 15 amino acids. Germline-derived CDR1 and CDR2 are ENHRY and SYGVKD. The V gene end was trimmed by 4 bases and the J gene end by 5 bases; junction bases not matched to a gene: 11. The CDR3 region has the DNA TGTGCCATCAGTGGGTATGGCGGGAGTGCTGACGAGCAGTACTTC. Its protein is CAISGYGGSADEQYF.

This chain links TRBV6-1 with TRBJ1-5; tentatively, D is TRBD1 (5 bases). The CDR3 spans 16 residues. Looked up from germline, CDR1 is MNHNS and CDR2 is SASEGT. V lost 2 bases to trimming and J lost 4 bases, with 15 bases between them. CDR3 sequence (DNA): TGTGCCAGCAGTGAAAGCTTCGTCAGGGAAAATCAGCCCCAGCATTTT. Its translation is CASSESFVRENQPQHF.

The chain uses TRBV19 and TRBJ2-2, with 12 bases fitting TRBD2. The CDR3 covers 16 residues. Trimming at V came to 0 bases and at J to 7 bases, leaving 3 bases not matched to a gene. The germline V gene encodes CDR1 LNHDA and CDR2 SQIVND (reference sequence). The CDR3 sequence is CASSIDLAGGYGELFF. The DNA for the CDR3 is TGTGCCAGTAGTATAGATCTAGCGGGAGGGTACGGGGAGCTGTTTTTT.

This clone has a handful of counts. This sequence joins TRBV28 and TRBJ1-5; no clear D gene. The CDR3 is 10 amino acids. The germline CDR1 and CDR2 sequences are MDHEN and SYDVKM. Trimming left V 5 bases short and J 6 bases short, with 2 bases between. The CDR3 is CASSLQPQHF. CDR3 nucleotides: TGTGCCAGCAGTCTTCAGCCCCAGCATTTT.

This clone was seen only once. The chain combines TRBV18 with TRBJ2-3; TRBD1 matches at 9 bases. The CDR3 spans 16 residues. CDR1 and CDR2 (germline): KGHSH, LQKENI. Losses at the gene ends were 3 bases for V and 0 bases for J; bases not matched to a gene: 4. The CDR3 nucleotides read TGTGCCAGCTCACCTCCCGGGACAGGGAGCACAGATACGCAGTATTTT. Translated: CASSPPGTGSTDTQYF.

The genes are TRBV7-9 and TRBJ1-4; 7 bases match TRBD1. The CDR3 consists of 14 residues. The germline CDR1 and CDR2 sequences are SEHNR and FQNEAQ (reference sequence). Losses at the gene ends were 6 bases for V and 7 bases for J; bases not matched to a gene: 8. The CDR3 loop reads CASRGQVGGEKLFF. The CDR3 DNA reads TGTGCCAGCAGAGGACAGGTTGGGGGTGAAAAACTGTTTTTT.

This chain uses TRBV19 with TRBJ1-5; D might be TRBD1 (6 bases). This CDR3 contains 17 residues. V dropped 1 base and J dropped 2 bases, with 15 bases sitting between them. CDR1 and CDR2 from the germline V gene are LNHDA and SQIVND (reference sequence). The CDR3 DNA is TGTGCCAGTAGTATAGGGATACAGGGTCTGGGCAATCAGCCCCAGCATTTT. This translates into CASSIGIQGLGNQPQHF.

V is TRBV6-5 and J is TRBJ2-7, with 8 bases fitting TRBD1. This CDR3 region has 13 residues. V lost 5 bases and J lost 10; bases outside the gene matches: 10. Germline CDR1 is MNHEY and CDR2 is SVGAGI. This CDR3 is CASSPSDRGVQYF. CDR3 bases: TGTGCCAGCAGTCCGAGTGACAGGGGAGTCCAGTACTTC.

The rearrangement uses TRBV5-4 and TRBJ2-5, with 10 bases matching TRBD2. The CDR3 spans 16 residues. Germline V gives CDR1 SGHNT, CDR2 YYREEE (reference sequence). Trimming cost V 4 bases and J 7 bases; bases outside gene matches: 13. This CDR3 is CASSGRGQREGGTQYF. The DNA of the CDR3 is TGTGCCAGCAGCGGGCGCGGGCAGCGGGAGGGGGGGACCCAGTACTTC.

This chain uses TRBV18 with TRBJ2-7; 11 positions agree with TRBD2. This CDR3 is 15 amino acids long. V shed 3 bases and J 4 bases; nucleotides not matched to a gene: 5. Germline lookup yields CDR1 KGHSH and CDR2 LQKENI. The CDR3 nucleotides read TGTGCCAGCTCACCCGCCGGGACTAGCGGATACGAGCAGTACTTC. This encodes CASSPAGTSGYEQYF.